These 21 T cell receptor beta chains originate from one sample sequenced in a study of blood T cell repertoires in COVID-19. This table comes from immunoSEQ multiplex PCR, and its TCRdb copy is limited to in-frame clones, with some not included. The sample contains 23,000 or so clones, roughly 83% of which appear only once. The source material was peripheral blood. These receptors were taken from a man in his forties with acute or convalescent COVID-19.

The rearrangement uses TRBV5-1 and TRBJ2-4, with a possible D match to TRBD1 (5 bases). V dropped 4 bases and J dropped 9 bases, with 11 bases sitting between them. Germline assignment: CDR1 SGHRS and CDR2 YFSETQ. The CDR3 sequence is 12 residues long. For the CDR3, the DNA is TGCGCCAGCAGCCCAGGGTTGGGCATTCAGTACTTC. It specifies CASSPGLGIQYF.

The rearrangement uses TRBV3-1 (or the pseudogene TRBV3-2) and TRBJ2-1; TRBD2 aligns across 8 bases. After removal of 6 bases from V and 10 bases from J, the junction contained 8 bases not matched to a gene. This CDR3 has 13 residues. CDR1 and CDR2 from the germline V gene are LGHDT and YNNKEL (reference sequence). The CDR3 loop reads CASRPTLAGEQFF. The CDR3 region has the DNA TGTGCCAGCAGACCAACCTTAGCGGGAGAGCAGTTCTTC.

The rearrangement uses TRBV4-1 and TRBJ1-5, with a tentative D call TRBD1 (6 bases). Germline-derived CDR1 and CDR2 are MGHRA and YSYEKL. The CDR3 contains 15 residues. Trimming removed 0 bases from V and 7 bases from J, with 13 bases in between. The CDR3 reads CASSQEGGAVQPQHF. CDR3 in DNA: TGCGCCAGCAGCCAAGAGGGGGGGGCAGTGCAGCCCCAGCATTTT.

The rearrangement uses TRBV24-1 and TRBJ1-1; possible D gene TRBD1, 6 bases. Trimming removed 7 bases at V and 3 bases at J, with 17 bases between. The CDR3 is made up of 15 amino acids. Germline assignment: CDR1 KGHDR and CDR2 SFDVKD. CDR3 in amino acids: CATSTTGLGDTEAFF. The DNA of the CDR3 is TGTGCCACCAGCACGACAGGTTTAGGGGACACTGAAGCTTTCTTT.

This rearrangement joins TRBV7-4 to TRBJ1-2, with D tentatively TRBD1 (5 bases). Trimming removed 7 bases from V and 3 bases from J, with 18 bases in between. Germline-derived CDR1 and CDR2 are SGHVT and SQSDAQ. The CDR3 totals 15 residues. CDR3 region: CASTYRGGPHYGYTF. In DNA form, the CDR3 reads TGTGCCAGCACTTATCGCGGGGGACCCCACTATGGCTACACCTTC.

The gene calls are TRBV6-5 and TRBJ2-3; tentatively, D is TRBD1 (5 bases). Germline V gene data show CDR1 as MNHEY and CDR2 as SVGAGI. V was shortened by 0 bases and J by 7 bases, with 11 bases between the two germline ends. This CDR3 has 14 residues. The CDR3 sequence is CASSYSPGQNTQYF. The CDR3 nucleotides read TGTGCCAGCAGTTACTCGCCAGGGCAAAATACGCAGTATTTT.

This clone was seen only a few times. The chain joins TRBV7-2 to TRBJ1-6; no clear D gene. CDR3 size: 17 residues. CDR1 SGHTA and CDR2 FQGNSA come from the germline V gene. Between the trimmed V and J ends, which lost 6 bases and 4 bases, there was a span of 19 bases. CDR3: CASRFSPSDTYNSPLHF. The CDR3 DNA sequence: TGTGCCAGCAGATTTAGTCCCTCCGACACGTATAATTCACCCCTCCACTTT.

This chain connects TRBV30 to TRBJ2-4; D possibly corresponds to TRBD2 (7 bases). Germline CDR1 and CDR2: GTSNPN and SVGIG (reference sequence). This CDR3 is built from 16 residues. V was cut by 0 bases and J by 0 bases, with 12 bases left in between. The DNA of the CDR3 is TGTGCCTGGAGTGTCCCGGGGGGCTTAGCCAAAAACATTCAGTACTTC. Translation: CAWSVPGGLAKNIQYF.

The CDR3 loop is CASSLLGTSDYEQYF. CDR3 DNA sequence: TGTGCCAGCAGTCTGCTGGGGACTAGCGACTACGAGCAGTACTTC. The chain couples TRBV2 to TRBJ2-7, with 10 bases aligning to TRBD2. This CDR3 spans 15 amino acids. V was clipped by 5 bases and J by 3 bases; unmatched bases: 7. Germline V lookup: CDR1 SNHLY, CDR2 FYNNEI.

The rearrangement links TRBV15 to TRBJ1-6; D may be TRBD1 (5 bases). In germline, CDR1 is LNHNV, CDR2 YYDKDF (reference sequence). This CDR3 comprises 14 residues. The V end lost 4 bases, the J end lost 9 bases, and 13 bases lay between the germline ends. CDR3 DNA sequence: TGTGCCACCAGCATCGACAGAACCCTTTCACCCCTCCACTTT. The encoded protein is CATSIDRTLSPLHF.

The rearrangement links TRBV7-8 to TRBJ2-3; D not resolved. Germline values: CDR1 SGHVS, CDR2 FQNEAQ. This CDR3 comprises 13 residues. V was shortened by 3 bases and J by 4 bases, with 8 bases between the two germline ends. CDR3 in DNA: TGTGCCAGCAGCTTTCCATTTGCAGATACGCAGTATTTT. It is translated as CASSFPFADTQYF. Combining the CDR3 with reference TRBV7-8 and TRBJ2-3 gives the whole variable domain GAGVSQSPRYKVAKRGQDVALRCDPISGHVSLFWYQQALGQGPEFLTYFQNEAQLDKSGLPSDRFFAERPEGSVSTLKIQRTQQEDSAVYLCASSFPFADTQYFGPGTRLTVL.

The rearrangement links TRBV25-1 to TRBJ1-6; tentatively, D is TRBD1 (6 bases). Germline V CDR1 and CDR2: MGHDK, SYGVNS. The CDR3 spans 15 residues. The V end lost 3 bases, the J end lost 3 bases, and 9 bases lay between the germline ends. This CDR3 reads CASSDRTDYNSPLHF. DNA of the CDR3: TGTGCCAGCAGTGATCGGACAGACTATAATTCACCCCTCCACTTT.

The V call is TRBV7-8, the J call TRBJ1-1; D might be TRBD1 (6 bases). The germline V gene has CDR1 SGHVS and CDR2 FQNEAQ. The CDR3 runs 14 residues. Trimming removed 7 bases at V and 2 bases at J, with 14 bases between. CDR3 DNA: TGTGCCAGCAAAATACAGGGCGGTAACACTGAAGCTTTCTTT. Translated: CASKIQGGNTEAFF.

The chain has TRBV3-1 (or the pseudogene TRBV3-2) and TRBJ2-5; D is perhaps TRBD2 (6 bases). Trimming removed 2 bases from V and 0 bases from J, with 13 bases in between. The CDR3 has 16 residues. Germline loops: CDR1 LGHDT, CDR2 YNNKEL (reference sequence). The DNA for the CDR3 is TGTGCCAGCAGCCAAACAGCCCTAGCGAACCAAGAGACCCAGTACTTC. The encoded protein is CASSQTALANQETQYF.

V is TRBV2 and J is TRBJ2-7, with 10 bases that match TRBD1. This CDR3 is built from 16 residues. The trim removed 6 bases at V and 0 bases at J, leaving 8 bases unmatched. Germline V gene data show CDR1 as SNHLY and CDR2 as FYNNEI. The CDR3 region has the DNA TGTGCCAGCAGATATCCGGGACAGGGGAGCTCCTACGAGCAGTACTTC. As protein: CASRYPGQGSSYEQYF.

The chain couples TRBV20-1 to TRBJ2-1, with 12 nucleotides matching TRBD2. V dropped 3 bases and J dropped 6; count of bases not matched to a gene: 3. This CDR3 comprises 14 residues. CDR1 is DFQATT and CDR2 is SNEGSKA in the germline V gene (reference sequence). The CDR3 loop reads CSASLAGGPNEQFF. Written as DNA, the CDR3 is TGCAGTGCTAGTCTAGCGGGAGGGCCCAATGAGCAGTTCTTC.

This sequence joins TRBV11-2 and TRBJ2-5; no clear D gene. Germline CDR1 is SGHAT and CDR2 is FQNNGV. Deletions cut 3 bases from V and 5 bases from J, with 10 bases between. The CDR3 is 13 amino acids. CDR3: CASSFYSWETQYF. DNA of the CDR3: TGTGCCAGCAGCTTTTATAGTTGGGAGACCCAGTACTTC.

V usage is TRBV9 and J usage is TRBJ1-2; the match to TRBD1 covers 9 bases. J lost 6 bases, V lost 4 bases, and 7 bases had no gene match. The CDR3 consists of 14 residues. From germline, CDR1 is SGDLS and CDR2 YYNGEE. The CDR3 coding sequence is TGTGCCAGCAGCCCCGGACAGGGGATGGATGGCTACACCTTC. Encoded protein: CASSPGQGMDGYTF.

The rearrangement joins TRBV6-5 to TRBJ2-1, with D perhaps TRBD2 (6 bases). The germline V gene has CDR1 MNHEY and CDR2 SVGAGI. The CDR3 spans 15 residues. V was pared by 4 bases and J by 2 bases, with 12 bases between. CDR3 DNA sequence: TGTGCCAGCAGTTTAAGCTGGGGGGCCTACAATGAGCAGTTCTTC. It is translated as CASSLSWGAYNEQFF.

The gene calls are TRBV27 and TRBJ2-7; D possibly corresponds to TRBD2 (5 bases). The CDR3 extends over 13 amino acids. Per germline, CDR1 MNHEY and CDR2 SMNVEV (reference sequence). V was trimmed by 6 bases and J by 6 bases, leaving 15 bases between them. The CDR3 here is CASRTTSRGEQYF. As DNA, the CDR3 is TGTGCCAGCAGGACGACCTCACGGGGCGAGCAGTACTTC.

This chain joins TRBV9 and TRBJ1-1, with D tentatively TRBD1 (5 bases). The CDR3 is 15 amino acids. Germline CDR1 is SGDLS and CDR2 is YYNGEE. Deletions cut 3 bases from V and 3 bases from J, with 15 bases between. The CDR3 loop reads CASSESRWDYTEAFF. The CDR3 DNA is TGTGCCAGCAGCGAGAGCAGGTGGGACTACACTGAAGCTTTCTTT.